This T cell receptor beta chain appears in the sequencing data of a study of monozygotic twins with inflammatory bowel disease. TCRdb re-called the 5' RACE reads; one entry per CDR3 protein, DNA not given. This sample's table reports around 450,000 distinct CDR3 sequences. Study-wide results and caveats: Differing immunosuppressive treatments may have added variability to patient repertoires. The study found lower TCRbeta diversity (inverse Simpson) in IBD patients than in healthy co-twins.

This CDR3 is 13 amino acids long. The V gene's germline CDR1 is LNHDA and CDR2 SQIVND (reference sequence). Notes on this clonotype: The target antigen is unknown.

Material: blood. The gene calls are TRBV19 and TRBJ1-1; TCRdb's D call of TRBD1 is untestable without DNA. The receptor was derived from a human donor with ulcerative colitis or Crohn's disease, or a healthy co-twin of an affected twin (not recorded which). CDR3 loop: CASGQGMSTEAFF. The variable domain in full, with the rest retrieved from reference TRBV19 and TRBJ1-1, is DGGITQSPKYLFRKEGQNVTLSCEQNLNHDAMYWYRQDPGQGLRLIYYSQIVNDFQKGDIAEGYSVSREKKESFPLTVTSAQKNPTAFYLCASGQGMSTEAFFGQGTRLTVV.